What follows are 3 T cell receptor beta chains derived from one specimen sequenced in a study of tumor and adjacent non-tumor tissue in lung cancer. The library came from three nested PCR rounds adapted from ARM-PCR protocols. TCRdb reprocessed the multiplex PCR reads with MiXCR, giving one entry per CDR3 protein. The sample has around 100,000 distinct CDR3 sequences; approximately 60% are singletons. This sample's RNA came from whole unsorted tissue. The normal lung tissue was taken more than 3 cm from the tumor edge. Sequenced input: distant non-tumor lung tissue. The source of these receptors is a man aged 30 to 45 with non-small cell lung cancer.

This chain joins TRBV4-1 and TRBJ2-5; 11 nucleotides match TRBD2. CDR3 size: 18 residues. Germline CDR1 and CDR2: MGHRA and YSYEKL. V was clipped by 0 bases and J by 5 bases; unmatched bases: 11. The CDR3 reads CASSQDRGLAGGVETQYF. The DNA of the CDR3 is TGCGCCAGCAGCCAAGATCGGGGGCTAGCGGGAGGTGTGGAGACCCAGTACTTC.

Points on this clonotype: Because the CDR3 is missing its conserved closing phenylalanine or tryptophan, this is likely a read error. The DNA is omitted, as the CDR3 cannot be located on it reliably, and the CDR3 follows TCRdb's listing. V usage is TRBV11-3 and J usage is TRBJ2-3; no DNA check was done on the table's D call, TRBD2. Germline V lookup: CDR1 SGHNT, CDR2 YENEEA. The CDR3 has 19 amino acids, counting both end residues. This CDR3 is CASSLDQSTAATSTDTHYL.

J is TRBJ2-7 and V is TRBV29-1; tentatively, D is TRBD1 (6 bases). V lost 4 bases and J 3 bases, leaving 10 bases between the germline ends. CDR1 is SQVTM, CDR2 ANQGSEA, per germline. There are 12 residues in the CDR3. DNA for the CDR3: TGCAGCGTTGGCAGGGGTGGCTACGAGCAGTACTTC. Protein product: CSVGRGGYEQYF.